The clone carrying this T cell receptor (beta chain) was observed once. This sequence may be a read error, since a much larger clone differs from it by one base. These data come from a study of blood T cells in healthy people across ages. A second roughly 6 to 12 cycle PCR used barcoded and J-beta primers. A template-switch adaptor that had 12 random nucleotides put a tag on each cDNA molecule. Each CDR3 protein gets one entry after TCRdb re-called the 5' RACE reads with MiXCR. The sample lists under 1 million distinct CDR3 sequences, around 43% occurring once. Sequencing was carried out using blood. The TCR was taken from a man aged 55 to 70 in good health.

Here the CDR3 DNA reads TGCGCCAGCAGCCCGGAGGCAGGAAACGCTGAAGCTTTCTTT. Translation: CASSPEAGNAEAFF. The V gene is TRBV5-1, the J gene TRBJ1-1, with D unclear. V was cut by 4 bases and J by 6 bases, with 16 bases left in between. The CDR3 sequence is 14 residues long. CDR1 is SGHRS and CDR2 is YFSETQ in the germline V gene.